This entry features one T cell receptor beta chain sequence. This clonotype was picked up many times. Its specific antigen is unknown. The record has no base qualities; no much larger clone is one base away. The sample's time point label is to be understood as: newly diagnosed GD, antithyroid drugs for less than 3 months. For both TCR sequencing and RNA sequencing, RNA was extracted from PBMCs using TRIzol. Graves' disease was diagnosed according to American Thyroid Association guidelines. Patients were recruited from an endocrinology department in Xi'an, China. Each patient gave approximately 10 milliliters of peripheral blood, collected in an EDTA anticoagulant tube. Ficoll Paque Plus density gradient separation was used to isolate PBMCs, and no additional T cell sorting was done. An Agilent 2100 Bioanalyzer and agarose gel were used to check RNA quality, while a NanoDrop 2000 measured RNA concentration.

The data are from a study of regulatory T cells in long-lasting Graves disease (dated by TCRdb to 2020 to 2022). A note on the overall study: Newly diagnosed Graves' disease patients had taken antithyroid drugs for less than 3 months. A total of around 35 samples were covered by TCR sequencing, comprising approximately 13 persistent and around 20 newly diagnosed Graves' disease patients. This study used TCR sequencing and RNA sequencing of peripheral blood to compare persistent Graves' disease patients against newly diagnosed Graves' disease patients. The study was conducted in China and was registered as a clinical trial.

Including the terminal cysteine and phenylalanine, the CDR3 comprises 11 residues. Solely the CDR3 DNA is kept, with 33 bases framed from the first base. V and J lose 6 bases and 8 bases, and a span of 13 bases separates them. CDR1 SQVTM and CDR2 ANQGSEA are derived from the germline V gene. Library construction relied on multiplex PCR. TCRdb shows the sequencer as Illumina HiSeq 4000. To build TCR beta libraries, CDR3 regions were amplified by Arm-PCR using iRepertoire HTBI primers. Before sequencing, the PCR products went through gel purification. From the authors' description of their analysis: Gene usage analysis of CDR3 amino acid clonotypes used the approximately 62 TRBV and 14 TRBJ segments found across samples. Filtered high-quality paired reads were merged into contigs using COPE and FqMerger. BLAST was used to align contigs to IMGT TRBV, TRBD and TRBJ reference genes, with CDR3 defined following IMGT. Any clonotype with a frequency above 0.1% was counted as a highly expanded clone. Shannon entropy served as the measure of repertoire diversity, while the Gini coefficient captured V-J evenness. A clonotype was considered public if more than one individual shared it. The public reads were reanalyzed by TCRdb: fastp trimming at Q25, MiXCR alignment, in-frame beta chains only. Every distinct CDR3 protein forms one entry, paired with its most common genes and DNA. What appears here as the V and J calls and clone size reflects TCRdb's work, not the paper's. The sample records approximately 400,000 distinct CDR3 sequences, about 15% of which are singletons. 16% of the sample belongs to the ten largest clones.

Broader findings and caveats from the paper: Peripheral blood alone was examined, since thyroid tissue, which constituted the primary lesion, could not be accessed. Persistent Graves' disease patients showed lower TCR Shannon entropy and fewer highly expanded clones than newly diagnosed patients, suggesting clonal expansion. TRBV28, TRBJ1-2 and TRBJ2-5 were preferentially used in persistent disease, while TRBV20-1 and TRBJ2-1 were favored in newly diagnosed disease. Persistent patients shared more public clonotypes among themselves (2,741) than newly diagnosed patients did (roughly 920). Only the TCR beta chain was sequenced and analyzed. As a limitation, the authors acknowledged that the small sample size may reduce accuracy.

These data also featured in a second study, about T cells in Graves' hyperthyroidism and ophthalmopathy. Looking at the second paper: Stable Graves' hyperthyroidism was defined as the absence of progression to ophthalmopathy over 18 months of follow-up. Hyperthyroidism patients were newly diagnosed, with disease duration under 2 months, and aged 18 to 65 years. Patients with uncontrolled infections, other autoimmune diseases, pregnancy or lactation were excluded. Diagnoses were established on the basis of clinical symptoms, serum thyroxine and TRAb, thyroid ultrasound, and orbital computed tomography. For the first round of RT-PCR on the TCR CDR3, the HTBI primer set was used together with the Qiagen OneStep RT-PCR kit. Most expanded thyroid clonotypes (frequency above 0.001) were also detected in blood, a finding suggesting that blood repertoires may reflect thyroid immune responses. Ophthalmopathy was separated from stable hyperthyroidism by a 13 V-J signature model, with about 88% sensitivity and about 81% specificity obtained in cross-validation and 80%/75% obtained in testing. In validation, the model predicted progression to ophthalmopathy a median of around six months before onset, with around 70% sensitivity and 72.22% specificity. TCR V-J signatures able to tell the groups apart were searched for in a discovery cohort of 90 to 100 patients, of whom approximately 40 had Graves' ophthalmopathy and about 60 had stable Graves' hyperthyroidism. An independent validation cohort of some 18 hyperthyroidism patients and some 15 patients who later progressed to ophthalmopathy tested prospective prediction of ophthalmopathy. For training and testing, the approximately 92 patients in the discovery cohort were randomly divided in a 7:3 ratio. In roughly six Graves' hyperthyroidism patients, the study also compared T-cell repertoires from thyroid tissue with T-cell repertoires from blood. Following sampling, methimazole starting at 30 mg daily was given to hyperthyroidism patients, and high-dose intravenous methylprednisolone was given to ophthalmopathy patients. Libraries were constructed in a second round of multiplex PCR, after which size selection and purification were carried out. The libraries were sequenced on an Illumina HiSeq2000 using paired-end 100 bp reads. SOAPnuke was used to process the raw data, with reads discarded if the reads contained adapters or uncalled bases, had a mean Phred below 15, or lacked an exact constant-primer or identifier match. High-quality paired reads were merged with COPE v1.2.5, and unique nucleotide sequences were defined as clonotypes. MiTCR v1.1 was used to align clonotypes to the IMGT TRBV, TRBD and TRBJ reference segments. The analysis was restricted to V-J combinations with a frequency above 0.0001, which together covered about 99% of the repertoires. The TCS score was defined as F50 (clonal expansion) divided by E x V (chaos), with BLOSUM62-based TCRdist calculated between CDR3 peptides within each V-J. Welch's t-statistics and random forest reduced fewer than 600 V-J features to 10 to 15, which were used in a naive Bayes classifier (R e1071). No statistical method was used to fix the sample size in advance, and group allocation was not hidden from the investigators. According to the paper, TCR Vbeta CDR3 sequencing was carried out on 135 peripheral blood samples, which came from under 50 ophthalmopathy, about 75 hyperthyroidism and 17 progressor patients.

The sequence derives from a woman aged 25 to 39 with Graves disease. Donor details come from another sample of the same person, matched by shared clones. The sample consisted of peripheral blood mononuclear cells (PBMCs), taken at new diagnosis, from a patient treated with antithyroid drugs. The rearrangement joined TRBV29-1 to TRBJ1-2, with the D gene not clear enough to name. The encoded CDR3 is CSVSIGPGYTF. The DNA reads TGCAGCGTATCAATCGGCCCAGGCTACACCTTC.